This TCR beta chain was documented in a study of blood T cell repertoires in COVID-19 (dated by TCRdb to about 2020). Study-level background: Samples from collaborators originated in the United States, Italy and Spain and spanned both the acute and convalescent phases of COVID-19. The material from the prospective study consisted of cDNA or gDNA derived from T cells, B-cell-depleted T cells, or PBMCs. Deeply sampled blood TCRbeta repertoires from subjects exposed to, actively infected with, or recovered from COVID-19 were included in the dataset. A freely available public database, intended as a resource for researchers studying the immune response to SARS-CoV-2, is where the repertoires were released. The samples were drawn from two sources: the first 160 participants of the ongoing ImmuneRACE study, and 1,000 to 1,500 subjects contributed by 6 global collaborators. Sample metadata almost always included a de-identified subject ID, COVID-19 status, age in years and sex. Where HLA class I and class II types were available, the types were taken from metadata supplied by the sample provider, not from assay-based typing. Overall study outcomes, separate from this receptor: How much clinical and demographic metadata was included differed by source and by participant, and the metadata was provided uncurated.

Notes on this clone: Its antigen is currently not known. Base qualities were left out, and no much larger clone turns up one base away.

Whole blood was collected in K2EDTA tubes by collaborating institutions according to the institutions' own protocols. For TCRbeta analysis, collaborator samples were shipped as frozen whole blood, as isolated PBMCs, or as DNA extracted from either sample type. CDR1 and CDR2 are drawn from the germline V gene (reference sequence): SEHNR, FQNEAQ. Including the terminal cysteine and phenylalanine, the CDR3 comprises 18 residues. Only the CDR3 region is kept as DNA, spanning 54 bases read in frame from base 1. The germline V end is reduced by 2 bases and the J end by 8 bases; junction bases left unmatched: 16. TCRbeta CDR3 regions were amplified from genomic DNA using the immunoSEQ Assay, a bias-controlled multiplex PCR. As for the original processing: The number of nucleated cells in each sample was estimated by amplification of reference gene primers within the assay. To quantify the absolute abundance of each unique TCRbeta CDR3 rearrangement, sequence reads were collapsed and filtered. For each sample, productive Simpson clonality was calculated as the square root of Simpson's diversity index across productive rearrangements. TCRdb holds this immuneACCESS table with in-frame rearrangements only. Some clones are missing; in checked studies, unresolved V genes explain under half, and the rest has no known cause. The DNA gave D and trimming, while V, J and clone size come from that table. This sample has tens of thousands of clones in its table, and almost 95% of those were observed once. The top ten hold 6.3% of the sample.

The sequence derives from an older woman with active COVID-19. The chain was built from TRBV7-9 and TRBJ2-1; a stretch of 9 junction bases matches TRBD2. Sequencing input: peripheral blood. The CDR3 region reads CASSLKGLATPYTDEQFF. The nucleotides read TGTGCCAGCAGCTTAAAGGGACTAGCTACCCCCTACACGGATGAGCAGTTCTTC.